The 32 T cell receptor beta chains below were found in one sample sequenced in a study of blood T cell repertoires in COVID-19. The assay was immunoSEQ multiplex PCR, and TCRdb's table has in-frame clones only and misses some. The sample yields some 89,000 clones, around nine tenths seen once. Sequencing was performed on peripheral blood. The origin of the receptors is a man aged 60-69 years with acute or convalescent COVID-19.

This sequence joins TRBV4-1 and TRBJ1-4; D perhaps matches TRBD1 (5 bases). CDR3 length equals 14 residues. CDR1 is MGHRA and CDR2 is YSYEKL in the germline V gene. With 3 bases removed from V and 10 bases from J, the gap between germline ends came to 15 bases. The chain's CDR3 is CASSQTSGVGKLFF. CDR3 in DNA: TGCGCCAGCAGCCAGACTTCGGGGGTCGGAAAACTGTTTTTT.

The chain recombines TRBV5-6 with TRBJ2-7; D remains ambiguous. The CDR3 loop spans 15 amino acids. Trimming left V 0 bases short and J 0 bases short, with 10 bases between. Germline loops: CDR1 SGHDT, CDR2 YYEEEE. CDR3 sequence: CASSLAGQSSYEQYV. In nucleotides, the CDR3 is TGTGCCAGCAGCTTGGCTGGCCAAAGCTCCTACGAGCAGTACGTC.

This chain uses TRBV6-6 with TRBJ1-6; 7 bases agree with TRBD1. Germline loops: CDR1 MNHNY, CDR2 SVGAGI (reference sequence). J lost 10 bases, V lost 5 bases, and 8 bases had no gene match. There are 14 residues in the CDR3. The CDR3 spells CASSKDRPESPLHF. CDR3 DNA sequence: TGTGCCAGCAGTAAGGACAGGCCCGAATCACCCCTCCACTTT.

This chain uses TRBV10-1 with TRBJ1-1, with D possibly TRBD1 on 5 matching bases. The CDR3 length is 13 residues. Trimming shortened V by 6 bases and J by 1 base, and 9 bases separated the two germline ends. Germline loops: CDR1 WNHNN, CDR2 SYGVQD (reference sequence). CDR3 sequence: CASRIRENTEAFF. Here the CDR3 DNA reads TGCGCCAGCAGAATCAGGGAGAACACTGAAGCTTTCTTT.

The gene calls are TRBV3-1 (or the pseudogene TRBV3-2) and TRBJ2-1; 8 bases match TRBD1. Germline CDR1 LGHDT, CDR2 YNNKEL (reference sequence). The junction had 0 bases not matched to a gene; V was cut back by 1 base and J by 7 bases. The CDR3 extends over 13 amino acids. For the CDR3, the DNA is TGTGCCAGCAGCCAAGGGACAGGGAATGAGCAGTTCTTC. Its translation: CASSQGTGNEQFF.

The chain links TRBV2 to TRBJ2-1, with D possibly being TRBD2 (5 bases). Germline-derived CDR1 and CDR2 are SNHLY and FYNNEI. V lost 7 bases and J lost 8, with 12 bases in between. The CDR3 is 12 amino acids. The CDR3 loop is CASNPGRDEQFF. In DNA, the CDR3 is TGTGCCAGCAACCCGGGAAGAGATGAGCAGTTCTTC.

The V call is TRBV2, the J call TRBJ1-5, with 10 nucleotides matching TRBD1. CDR1 SNHLY and CDR2 FYNNEI come from the germline V gene. The V and J ends lost 7 bases and 4 bases, in that order; junction bases with no gene match: 7. The CDR3 extends over 15 amino acids. Here the CDR3 reads CASTYVGQGNQPQHF. CDR3 nucleotides: TGTGCCAGCACCTATGTGGGACAGGGGAATCAGCCCCAGCATTTT.

This chain uses TRBV28 with TRBJ1-1, with 10 positions matching TRBD1. With 4 bases clipped from V and 1 base from J, the junction kept 3 bases outside the gene matches. CDR1 and CDR2 from the germline V gene are MDHEN and SYDVKM. CDR3 size: 15 residues. CDR3 in DNA: TGTGCCAGCAGTTACCGGACAGGGGGGAACACTGAAGCTTTCTTT. Protein product: CASSYRTGGNTEAFF.

This chain uses TRBV30 with TRBJ2-5; 12 bases are shared with TRBD2. CDR3 length: 15 amino acids. CDR1 and CDR2 from the germline V gene are GTSNPN and SVGIG (reference sequence). Trimming took 0 bases from V and 5 from J; bases not matched to a gene: 4. The CDR3 here is CAWSVLGTSGETQYF. The CDR3 coding sequence is TGTGCCTGGAGTGTATTAGGGACTAGCGGGGAGACCCAGTACTTC.

V and J are TRBV10-2 and TRBJ1-5; the match to TRBD1 covers 7 bases. J lost 4 bases, V lost 6 bases, and 12 bases had no gene match. Germline-derived CDR1 and CDR2 are WSHSY and SAAADI. CDR3 size: 16 residues. Written as DNA, the CDR3 is TGCGCCAGCAGCGAAATGAGGGGGCGCGGGAATCAGCCCCAGCATTTT. It codes for CASSEMRGRGNQPQHF.

The rearrangement uses TRBV6-4 and TRBJ2-6; D unresolved. V was shortened by 5 bases and J by 0 bases, with 5 bases between the two germline ends. Germline V gene lookup returns CDR1 MRHNA and CDR2 SNTAGT. This CDR3 is 14 amino acids long. The CDR3 sequence is CASSSSSGANVLTF. The CDR3 nucleotides are TGTGCCAGCAGTTCCAGCTCTGGGGCCAACGTCCTGACTTTC.

V and J are TRBV2 and TRBJ1-5; D possibly corresponds to TRBD1 (5 bases). The V end was cut by 4 bases, the J end by 3 bases, with 13 bases between. Germline-derived CDR1 and CDR2 are SNHLY and FYNNEI. The CDR3 runs 15 residues. The CDR3 nucleotides read TGTGCCAGCAGTGGGGGGGGATTAGCCAATCAGCCCCAGCATTTT. Translating gives CASSGGGLANQPQHF.

The chain combines TRBV6-5 with TRBJ1-5, with D tentatively TRBD1 (6 bases). The germline V gene has CDR1 MNHEY and CDR2 SVGAGI. The CDR3 is made up of 14 amino acids. The V end was cut by 10 bases, the J end by 2 bases, with 15 bases between. CDR3 in DNA: TGTGCCACCCGGCGGGGGGGCGGCAATCAGCCCCAGCATTTT. Its protein product is CATRRGGGNQPQHF.

This chain joins TRBV4-1 and TRBJ1-1; 10 positions match TRBD1. This CDR3 is built from 17 residues. Germline CDR1 reads MGHRA; CDR2 reads YSYEKL. V was pared by 5 bases and J by 0 bases, with 9 bases of the junction left unmatched. The CDR3 loop is CASSSRTGGRVNTEAFF. The CDR3, as DNA: TGCGCCAGCAGCTCTAGGACAGGGGGTAGGGTGAACACTGAAGCTTTCTTT.

In this sample, this clone turned up a few times. The chain has TRBV19 and TRBJ2-2, with 8 bases matching TRBD1. This CDR3 is built from 15 residues. CDR1 and CDR2 from the germline V gene are LNHDA and SQIVND (reference sequence). The ends lost 4 bases at V and 4 bases at J; junction bases unmatched: 5. CDR3 sequence reads: CASSKDRGATGELFF. The CDR3 bases are TGTGCCAGTAGTAAAGACAGGGGAGCCACCGGGGAGCTGTTTTTT.

The genes are TRBV5-1 and TRBJ2-5; 8 bases are a match to TRBD2. The CDR3 consists of 14 residues. After removal of 4 bases from V and 2 bases from J, the junction contained 4 bases not matched to a gene. The germline gives CDR1 SGHRS, CDR2 YFSETQ. CDR3 coding DNA: TGCGCCAGCAGCCTCATAGCGGGGCAAGAGACCCAGTACTTC. This codes for CASSLIAGQETQYF.

The V call is TRBV27, the J call TRBJ1-2; D unresolved. The V end lost 10 bases, the J end lost 5 bases, and 20 bases lay between the germline ends. Germline V lookup: CDR1 MNHEY, CDR2 SMNVEV (reference sequence). The CDR3 has 14 residues. The CDR3 sequence is CATRRAEVGYGYTF. The DNA for the CDR3 is TGTGCCACTCGGCGGGCAGAGGTTGGGTATGGCTACACCTTC.

J is TRBJ1-1 and V is TRBV28; 7 bases match TRBD1. The CDR3 contains 16 residues. Per the germline V gene, CDR1 is MDHEN and CDR2 is SYDVKM. V trimming: 2 bases; J trimming: 2 bases; junction bases outside the gene matches: 8. The CDR3 region has the DNA TGTGCCAGCAGTTTACGGTACAGGGGCTTAAACACTGAAGCTTTCTTT. It is translated as CASSLRYRGLNTEAFF.

The rearrangement joins TRBV19 to TRBJ2-1; 13 nucleotides match TRBD2. Germline V CDR1 and CDR2: LNHDA, SQIVND (reference sequence). The CDR3 runs to 17 residues. Trimming at V came to 7 bases and at J to 6 bases, leaving 12 bases not matched to a gene. CDR3 nucleotide sequence: TGTGCCAGTAACCCTTCGGGACTAGCGGGGTTTTTCAATGAGCAGTTCTTC. Translated: CASNPSGLAGFFNEQFF.

V gene TRBV18 combines with J gene TRBJ1-5; a possible D gene is TRBD1 (5 bases). The V end was cut by 7 bases, the J end by 3 bases, with 10 bases between. Germline CDR1 and CDR2: KGHSH and LQKENI. CDR3 length equals 13 residues. CDR3: CASFAGPNQPQHF. The DNA of the CDR3 is TGTGCCAGCTTTGCGGGGCCCAATCAGCCCCAGCATTTT.

This chain uses TRBV12-5 with TRBJ1-1; tentatively, D is TRBD1 (6 bases). The V gene's germline CDR1 is LGHNT and CDR2 FRNRAP. Trimming pared 6 bases from V and 11 bases from J, leaving 13 bases between. This CDR3 has 11 amino acids. The CDR3 nucleotides are TGTGCTAGTGGATCCGCAGGGGAGGCTTTCTTT. Translated: CASGSAGEAFF.

The gene calls are TRBV12-3 or TRBV12-4 and TRBJ1-5; no definite D call. V dropped 3 bases and J dropped 2 bases, with 5 bases sitting between them. CDR3 length: 13 amino acids. CDR3 bases: TGTGCCAGCAGTTTCCGGGGCAATCAGCCCCAGCATTTT. Its translation: CASSFRGNQPQHF.

The chain joins TRBV19 to TRBJ2-1; D is possibly TRBD2 (6 bases). This CDR3 region has 13 residues. Germline assignment: CDR1 LNHDA and CDR2 SQIVND (reference sequence). V gave up 4 bases and J gave up 4 bases, with 8 bases separating them. CDR3 sequence: CASSSGNYNEQFF. CDR3 DNA: TGTGCCAGTAGTAGCGGGAATTACAATGAGCAGTTCTTC.

This clone was found a few times. This chain uses TRBV19 with TRBJ1-1; perhaps TRBD1 as D (6 bases). The CDR3 runs to 15 residues. Germline CDR1 reads LNHDA; CDR2 reads SQIVND (reference sequence). V lost 2 bases and J 4 bases, leaving 14 bases between the germline ends. CDR3 loop: CASSIHPGVRTEAFF. For the CDR3, the DNA is TGTGCCAGTAGTATACATCCAGGGGTGCGCACTGAAGCTTTCTTT.

Here the CDR3 reads CASSPLRETEAFF. CDR3 nucleotides: TGTGCCAGCAGCCCCTTGCGAGAGACTGAAGCTTTCTTT. The chain carries TRBV7-2 and TRBJ1-1; D ambiguous. V gave up 5 bases and J gave up 5 bases, with 12 bases separating them. The CDR3 extends over 13 amino acids. The germline CDR1 and CDR2 sequences are SGHTA and FQGNSA. The whole variable domain, remainder taken from reference TRBV7-2 and TRBJ1-1, is GAGVSQSPSNKVTEKGKDVELRCDPISGHTALYWYRQSLGQGLEFLIYFQGNSAPDKSGLPSDRFSAERTGGSVSTLTIQRTQQEDSAVYLCASSPLRETEAFFGQGTRLTVV.

The rearrangement uses TRBV6-6 and TRBJ1-2; 10 bases are shared with TRBD1. CDR3 length: 16 amino acids. Germline V lookup: CDR1 MNHNY, CDR2 SVGAGI (reference sequence). Trimming at V came to 5 bases and at J to 0 bases, leaving 6 bases not matched to a gene. CDR3 DNA sequence: TGTGCCAGCAGTCTCGGACAGGGGGGAGCTAACTATGGCTACACCTTC. Amino acid sequence: CASSLGQGGANYGYTF.

The genes are TRBV3-1 (or the pseudogene TRBV3-2) and TRBJ1-4, with D uncertain. This CDR3 has 15 residues. CDR1 is LGHDT and CDR2 is YNNKEL in the germline V gene (reference sequence). The V and J ends lost 0 bases and 5 bases respectively, with 10 bases between them. For the CDR3, the DNA is TGTGCCAGCAGCCAAGATAGTTCACGGAATGAAAAACTGTTTTTT. The encoded protein is CASSQDSSRNEKLFF.

This clone appeared a few times. The V and J genes are TRBV10-2 and TRBJ1-1; D is uncertain. V shed 2 bases and J shed 7 bases, with 11 bases lying between them. Germline CDR1 is WSHSY and CDR2 is SAAADI. This CDR3 spans 13 amino acids. In DNA, the CDR3 is TGCGCCAGCAGTGAGATAGCTTTGGTTGAAGCTTTCTTT. Amino acids: CASSEIALVEAFF.

This clone occurred once. The chain employs TRBV7-8 and TRBJ1-3; D uncertain. The V gene's germline CDR1 is SGHVS and CDR2 FQNEAQ. The CDR3 length is 15 residues. Trimming took off 1 base at V and 9 bases at J, with 16 bases between the two ends. DNA of the CDR3: TGTGCCAGCAGCTTAGGGGCAGGAATCACCGCCACCATATATTTT. Translation: CASSLGAGITATIYF.

The chain recombines TRBV3-1 (or the pseudogene TRBV3-2) with TRBJ1-2; 10 nucleotides agree with TRBD1. The CDR3 consists of 16 residues. Germline CDR1 and CDR2: LGHDT and YNNKEL (reference sequence). Unmatched junction bases numbered 7, after V lost 0 bases and J lost 6 bases. This CDR3 is CASSQDGTGVLDGYTF. CDR3 DNA sequence: TGTGCCAGCAGCCAAGATGGGACAGGGGTTTTGGATGGCTACACCTTC.

This chain joins TRBV28 and TRBJ1-2; maybe TRBD1 (5 bases). Trimming stripped 3 bases from V and 4 bases from J, with 21 bases between. Germline V gene data show CDR1 as MDHEN and CDR2 as SYDVKM. CDR3 length equals 17 residues. This chain's CDR3 is CASSLGLGGAGSYGYTF. The CDR3 DNA reads as TGTGCCAGCAGTTTGGGGCTCGGGGGTGCGGGGTCCTATGGCTACACCTTC.

The chain carries TRBV12-5 and TRBJ1-2; D ambiguous. Per the germline V gene, CDR1 is LGHNT and CDR2 is FRNRAP. This CDR3 is built from 13 residues. The V and J ends lost 2 bases and 3 bases respectively, with 7 bases between them. The CDR3 region has the DNA TGTGCTAGTGGTTTGCAGGAGGACTATGGCTACACCTTC. Translation: CASGLQEDYGYTF. The complete variable domain, with remaining parts taken from reference TRBV12-5 and TRBJ1-2, reads DARVTQTPRHKVTEMGQEVTMRCQPILGHNTVFWYRQTMMQGLELLAYFRNRAPLDDSGMPKDRFSAEMPDATLATLKIQPSEPRDSAVYFCASGLQEDYGYTFGSGTRLTVV.